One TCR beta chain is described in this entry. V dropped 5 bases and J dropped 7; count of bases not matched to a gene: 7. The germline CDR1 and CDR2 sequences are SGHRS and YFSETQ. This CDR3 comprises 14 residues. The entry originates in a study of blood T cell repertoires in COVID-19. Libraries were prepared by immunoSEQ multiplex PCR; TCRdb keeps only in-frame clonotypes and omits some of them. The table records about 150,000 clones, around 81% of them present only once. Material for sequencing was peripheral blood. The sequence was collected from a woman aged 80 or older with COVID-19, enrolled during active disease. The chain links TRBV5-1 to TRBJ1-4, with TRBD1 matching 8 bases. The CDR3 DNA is TGCGCCAGCAGTCTGACAGGGGCGGGTGAAAAACTGTTTTTT. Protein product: CASSLTGAGEKLFF.